This T cell receptor (beta chain) comes out of a study of cytomegalovirus exposure and HLA in healthy donors. The overall study: An earlier analysis identified 95 million to 120 million unique TCR beta sequences in approximately 190 million T cells. Falling in the Caucasian-associated ancestry cluster were 80% to 85% of under 450 genotyped donors. Notes on the study in general: Sequencing likely generated an artifact that appeared as a cluster of highly shared sequence variants. Rare sequences made up most TCRs, while some public TCRs were found in many donors.

The PCR made use of 60 Vbeta and 13 Jbeta primers. Only in-frame clones appear in the TCRdb table, and some are missing; sequencing was by immunoSEQ multiplex PCR. The sample records 150,000 to 200,000 clones, about 75% being singletons. Note on this clone: Its target is not known.

The sequence came from a female donor in good health and CMV-seronegative. Sequencing was carried out using PBMCs.

CDR3 loop: CASSFNRGKETQYF. CDR3 DNA sequence: TGTGCCAGCAGCTTCAACAGGGGGAAAGAGACCCAGTACTTC. The genes are TRBV11-1 and TRBJ2-5; 8 bases are a match to TRBD1. Germline V CDR1 and CDR2: SGHAT, FQDESV (reference sequence). The CDR3 is made up of 14 amino acids. J was trimmed by 3 bases and V by 3 bases; bases with no gene match: 3.